Each of the 5 T cell receptor beta chains below was sequenced from the same sample in a study of T-cell memory formation after mild COVID-19. In TCRdb, the 5' RACE reads were re-called with MiXCR into one record per CDR3 protein. The data hold roughly 200,000 distinct CDR3 sequences, with around 8.8% observed a single time. Sequencing input: PBMCs or a T cell subset sorted from them (not recorded which). The receptors come from a man younger than 35 who had mild COVID-19 (a few samples of this study predate the infection). Cell type and time point are not known.

This clonotype appeared many times. The rearrangement uses TRBV4-1 and TRBJ1-4; 9 bases are shared with TRBD1. Germline V gene data show CDR1 as MGHRA and CDR2 as YSYEKL. V was pared by 4 bases and J by 4 bases, with 7 bases of the junction left unmatched. CDR3 length equals 16 residues. As DNA, the CDR3 is TGCGCCAGCAGCCGCAACCCGGGACAGGGTAATGAAAAACTGTTTTTT. It encodes CASSRNPGQGNEKLFF.

The chain has TRBV4-3 and TRBJ2-3; D possibly matches TRBD1 or TRBD2 (5 bases each). The CDR3 sequence is 16 residues long. CDR1 and CDR2 (germline): LGHNA, YSLEER. Trimming shortened V by 2 bases and J by 2 bases, and 14 bases separated the two germline ends. The CDR3 nucleotides read TGCGCCAGCAGCCAAAGGGGACCTCCAGCCACAGATACGCAGTATTTT. Protein: CASSQRGPPATDTQYF.

The V call is TRBV21-1, the J call TRBJ1-1. TRBV21-1 is annotated as a pseudogene. This CDR3 is built from 12 residues. In nucleotides, the CDR3 is TGTGCCGGCAGCTTGGAGGACGGTGAAGCTTTCTTT. Translated, it gives CAGSLEDGEAFF.

This clonotype has at least ten counts. This chain connects TRBV2 to TRBJ2-3; the D gene is possibly TRBD2 (5 bases). CDR1 is SNHLY and CDR2 is FYNNEI in the germline V gene. The CDR3 is 12 residues long. V lost 6 bases and J lost 1, with 5 bases in between. The CDR3 coding sequence is TGTGCCAGCAGGGAGGGCACAGATACGCAGTATTTT. It translates to CASREGTDTQYF.

CDR3 protein: CATSWGKDAAFF. CDR3 DNA: TGTGCCACCAGCTGGGGGAAGGATGCGGCTTTCTTT. This chain joins TRBV15 and TRBJ1-1; D perhaps matches TRBD1 (5 bases). The V and J ends lost 5 bases and 11 bases respectively, with 15 bases between them. This CDR3 is built from 12 residues. The V gene's germline CDR1 is LNHNV and CDR2 YYDKDF (reference sequence).